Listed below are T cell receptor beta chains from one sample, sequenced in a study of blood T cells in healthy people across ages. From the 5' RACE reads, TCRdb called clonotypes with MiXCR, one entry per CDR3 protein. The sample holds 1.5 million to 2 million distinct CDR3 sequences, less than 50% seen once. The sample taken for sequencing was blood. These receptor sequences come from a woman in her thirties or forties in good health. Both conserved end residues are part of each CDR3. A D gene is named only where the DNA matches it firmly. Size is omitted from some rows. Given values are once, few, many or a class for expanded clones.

CASSYAARGGQETQYF	TGTGCCAGCAGCTATGCGGCTCGAGGTGGCCAAGAGACCCAGTACTTC	TRBV7-3	TRBJ2-5	once	.
CASSALAGGDGANVLTF	TGTGCCAGCAGCGCGCTGGCGGGGGGCGATGGGGCCAACGTCCTGACTTTC	TRBV4-2	TRBJ2-6	.	TRBD2
CASSLTIGPYGYTF	TGCGCCAGCAGCCTAACCATTGGGCCCTATGGCTACACCTTC	TRBV4-3	TRBJ1-2	.	.
CSARDPDRTHQPQHF	TGCAGTGCTAGAGACCCCGACAGAACCCACCAGCCCCAGCATTTT	TRBV20-1	TRBJ1-5	.	.
CASTQRTETTDTQYF	TGTGCCAGCACCCAGCGGACAGAGACCACAGATACGCAGTATTTT	TRBV6-6	TRBJ2-3	few	.
CATSSPGPYPLKTQYF	TGTGCCACCAGCAGCCCGGGACCTTACCCTTTAAAGACCCAGTACTTC	TRBV15	TRBJ2-5	.	.
CASSQGSRAFYEQYF	TGCGCCAGCAGCCAAGGGAGCCGGGCCTTCTACGAGCAGTACTTC	TRBV4-3	TRBJ2-7	many	.
CSVEGRGLSYNEQFF	TGCAGCGTTGAAGGGCGGGGGCTTTCCTACAATGAGCAGTTCTTC	TRBV29-1	TRBJ2-1	.	.
CASRGLAGAEQFF	TGTGCCAGCAGAGGACTAGCGGGGGCTGAGCAGTTCTTC	TRBV6-5	TRBJ2-1	few	TRBD2
CASSQYQGTGSRYQETQYF	TGTGCCAGCAGCCAATATCAAGGAACGGGTAGTCGATATCAAGAGACCCAGTACTTC	TRBV4-2	TRBJ2-5	few	.
CASGDRAEETQYF	TGTGCCAGCGGCGACAGGGCGGAAGAGACCCAGTACTTC	TRBV6-2/TRBV6-3	TRBJ2-5	.	TRBD1
CASSQGSLIQPQHF	TGTGCCAGCTCGCAGGGGTCTTTAATCCAGCCCCAGCATTTT	TRBV18	TRBJ1-5	.	.
CASSRRGEFTEAFF	TGTGCCAGCTCACGTCGGGGTGAATTCACTGAAGCTTTCTTT	TRBV18	TRBJ1-1	.	.
CASSRFGYTF	TGTGCCAGCAGCCGTTTTGGCTACACCTTC	TRBV27	TRBJ1-2	many	.
CASSTHRDRVGDNYGYTF	TGTGCCAGCAGCACCCACCGGGACAGGGTCGGCGATAACTATGGCTACACCTTC	TRBV9	TRBJ1-2	few	TRBD1
CSVGMAGGSYNEQYF	TGCAGCGTTGGCATGGCAGGGGGATCCTACAATGAGCAGTACTTC	TRBV29-1	TRBJ2-7	.	TRBD1
CASSIGGTGTDTQYF	TGTGCCAGTAGTATAGGCGGGACCGGCACAGATACGCAGTATTTT	TRBV19	TRBJ2-3	once	.
CASSLALLRYEFKNIQYF	TGTGCCAGCAGCTTAGCGCTTCTCAGATATGAATTCAAAAACATTCAGTACTTC	TRBV7-2	TRBJ2-4	.	.
CASSSNQWEQYF	TGTGCCAGCAGTTCGAATCAGTGGGAGCAGTACTTC	TRBV6-2/TRBV6-3	TRBJ2-7	.	.
CSVEDRDRGVYEQYF	TGCAGCGTTGAAGACCGGGACAGGGGGGTCTACGAGCAGTACTTC	TRBV29-1	TRBJ2-7	many	TRBD1
CASRQTGVLSEQYF	TGTGCCAGCAGACAGACCGGGGTTTTATCCGAGCAGTACTTC	TRBV11-2	TRBJ2-7	.	.
CASSVAGPPQQETQYF	TGTGCCAGCAGTGTTGCGGGACCGCCTCAACAAGAGACCCAGTACTTC	TRBV2	TRBJ2-5	.	.
CSAIGRGSSYNEQYF	TGCAGTGCGATTGGGCGCGGTAGCTCCTACAATGAGCAGTACTTC	TRBV20-1	TRBJ2-7	.	.
CSVAGRLSNQPQHF	TGCAGTGTTGCGGGACGGCTTAGCAATCAGCCCCAGCATTTT	TRBV20-1	TRBJ1-5	.	.
CASATGGVYNEQFF	TGTGCCAGTGCTACAGGGGGCGTCTACAATGAGCAGTTCTTC	TRBV10-3	TRBJ2-1	.	TRBD1
CASSYRVRSPLHF	TGTGCCAGCAGTTATCGGGTCCGGTCACCCCTCCACTTT	TRBV27	TRBJ1-6	.	.
CSAPSGVLTEAFF	TGCAGTGCTCCCTCAGGGGTCCTCACTGAAGCTTTCTTT	TRBV20-1	TRBJ1-1	.	.
CASSLEEGRGYEQYF	TGTGCCAGCAGCTTAGAGGAGGGCAGGGGCTACGAGCAGTACTTC	TRBV7-2	TRBJ2-7	.	.
CASSSGAIRGEQYF	TGTGCCAGCAGCTCGGGGGCTATCCGGGGCGAGCAGTACTTC	TRBV7-9	TRBJ2-7	.	.
CASSVYLRTDTQYF	TGTGCCAGCAGCGTTTACCTACGCACAGATACGCAGTATTTT	TRBV5-4	TRBJ2-3	.	.
CASSLGQTGNIQYF	TGTGCCAGCAGCCTAGGACAGACGGGAAACATTCAGTACTTC	TRBV7-2	TRBJ2-4	.	.
CSAWDVAAHGNEQFF	TGCAGTGCTTGGGATGTAGCGGCCCACGGGAATGAGCAGTTCTTC	TRBV20-1	TRBJ2-1	.	.
CATSQDRVGVETQYF	TGTGCCACCAGCCAGGACAGGGTTGGCGTAGAGACCCAGTACTTC	TRBV15	TRBJ2-5	few	TRBD1
CASSLGGSGKVEQFF	TGTGCCAGCAGCTTAGGAGGTAGCGGTAAAGTCGAGCAGTTCTTC	TRBV7-2	TRBJ2-1	.	.
CASSQGPQGNYGYTF	TGCGCCAGCAGCCAAGGACCCCAGGGGAACTATGGCTACACCTTC	TRBV4-3	TRBJ1-2	.	.
CASLAGGRDTQYF	TGTGCCAGCCTAGCGGGGGGGCGAGATACGCAGTATTTT	TRBV2	TRBJ2-3	.	TRBD2
CASSQEGLAYSYEQYF	TGCGCCAGCAGCCAAGAGGGCCTAGCGTACTCCTACGAGCAGTACTTC	TRBV4-3	TRBJ2-7	.	.
CASSGRLGPLNNEQFF	TGTGCCAGCAGTGGGAGACTAGGACCTTTAAACAATGAGCAGTTCTTC	TRBV2	TRBJ2-1	few	.
CSYLAGDEQYF	TGCAGTTACCTAGCTGGCGACGAGCAGTACTTC	TRBV20-1	TRBJ2-7	few	.
CASSSISISGTGGTQPQHF	TGTGCCAGCAGCTCAATTTCTATCTCCGGGACAGGGGGTACTCAGCCCCAGCATTTT	TRBV7-2	TRBJ1-5	.	TRBD1
CASSDLAGEKNIQYF	TGCGCCAGCAGCGATTTAGCGGGGGAGAAAAACATTCAGTACTTC	TRBV5-1	TRBJ2-4	few	TRBD2
CATFQDSSYEQYF	TGTGCCACCTTCCAGGACAGTTCCTACGAGCAGTACTTC	TRBV10-3	TRBJ2-7	.	.
CSARILGSNQPQHF	TGCAGTGCTAGAATACTGGGGAGCAATCAGCCCCAGCATTTT	TRBV20-1	TRBJ1-5	.	.
CASSSPLGPAHEQFF	TGTGCCAGCAGTTCCCCTCTGGGGCCAGCCCATGAGCAGTTCTTC	TRBV6-2/TRBV6-3	TRBJ2-1	.	.
CASSYWGQGSVRETQYF	TGTGCCAGCAGTTACTGGGGACAGGGGTCGGTCCGAGAGACCCAGTACTTC	TRBV6-5	TRBJ2-5	.	TRBD1
CASRFAGVAGELFF	TGTGCCAGCAGGTTCGCAGGGGTAGCCGGGGAGCTGTTTTTT	TRBV5-6	TRBJ2-2	.	.
CAASTGGEETQYF	TGTGCCGCCAGTACAGGGGGCGAAGAGACCCAGTACTTC	TRBV10-3	TRBJ2-5	few	TRBD1
CSGSLAGGGETQYF	TGCAGCGGCTCACTAGCGGGGGGTGGGGAGACCCAGTACTTC	TRBV29-1	TRBJ2-5	.	TRBD2
CSARPQTGMEGLNEQFF	TGCAGTGCTAGACCACAGACAGGGATGGAGGGACTTAATGAGCAGTTCTTC	TRBV20-1	TRBJ2-1	once	.
CASSQAWTEDYEQYF	TGCGCCAGCAGCCAAGCATGGACGGAAGACTACGAGCAGTACTTC	TRBV4-3	TRBJ2-7	few	.
CSVLVGVLREQYF	TGCAGCGTCCTAGTAGGGGTCTTGCGCGAGCAGTACTTC	TRBV29-1	TRBJ2-7	few	.
CASRTGGDYEQYF	TGTGCCAGCAGGACAGGGGGTGACTACGAGCAGTACTTC	TRBV27	TRBJ2-7	.	TRBD1
CASGFGRASTDTQYF	TGTGCCAGCGGCTTCGGCAGGGCTAGCACAGATACGCAGTATTTT	TRBV7-3	TRBJ2-3	.	.